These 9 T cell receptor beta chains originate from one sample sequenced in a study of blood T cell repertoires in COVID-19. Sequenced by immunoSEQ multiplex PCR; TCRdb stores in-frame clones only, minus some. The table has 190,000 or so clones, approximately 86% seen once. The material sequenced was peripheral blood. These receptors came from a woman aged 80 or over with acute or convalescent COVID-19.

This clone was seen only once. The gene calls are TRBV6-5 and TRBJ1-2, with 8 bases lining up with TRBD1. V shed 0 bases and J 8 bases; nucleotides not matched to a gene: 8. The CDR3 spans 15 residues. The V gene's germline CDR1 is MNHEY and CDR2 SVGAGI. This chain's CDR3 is CASSYSSGGSYGYTF. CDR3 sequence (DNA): TGTGCCAGCAGTTACTCATCAGGGGGCAGTTACGGCTACACCTTC.

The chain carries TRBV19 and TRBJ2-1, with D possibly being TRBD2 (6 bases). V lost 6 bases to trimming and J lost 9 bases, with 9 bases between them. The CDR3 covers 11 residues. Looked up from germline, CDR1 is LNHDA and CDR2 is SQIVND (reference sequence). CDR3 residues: CASRAGIEQFF. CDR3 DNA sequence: TGTGCCAGTAGGGCGGGAATTGAGCAGTTCTTC.

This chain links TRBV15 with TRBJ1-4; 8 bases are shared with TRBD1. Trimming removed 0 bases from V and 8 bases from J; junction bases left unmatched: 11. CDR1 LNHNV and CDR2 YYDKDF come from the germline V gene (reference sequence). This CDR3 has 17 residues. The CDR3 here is CATSREGTGTGGEKLFF. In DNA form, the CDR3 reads TGTGCCACCAGCAGAGAGGGGACCGGGACAGGAGGCGAAAAACTGTTTTTT.

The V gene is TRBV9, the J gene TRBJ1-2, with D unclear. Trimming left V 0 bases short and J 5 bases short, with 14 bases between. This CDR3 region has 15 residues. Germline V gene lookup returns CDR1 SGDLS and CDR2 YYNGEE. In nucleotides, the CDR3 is TGTGCCAGCAGCGTAGACTCAGGCTCGATTTATGGCTACACCTTC. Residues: CASSVDSGSIYGYTF.

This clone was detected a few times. The CDR3 sequence: CASSPTRTAGELFF. In nucleotides, the CDR3 is TGTGCCAGCAGCCCGACACGGACAGCCGGGGAGCTGTTTTTT. The chain is built from TRBV7-2 and TRBJ2-2; D perhaps matches TRBD1 (6 bases). The CDR3 is made up of 14 amino acids. Looked up from germline, CDR1 is SGHTA and CDR2 is FQGNSA. Trimming shortened V by 5 bases and J by 6 bases, and 13 bases separated the two germline ends.

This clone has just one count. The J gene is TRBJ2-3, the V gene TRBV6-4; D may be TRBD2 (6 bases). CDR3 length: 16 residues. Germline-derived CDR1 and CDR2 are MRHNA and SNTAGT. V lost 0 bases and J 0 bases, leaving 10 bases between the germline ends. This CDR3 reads CASSDSLAGSTDTQYF. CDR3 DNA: TGTGCCAGCAGTGACTCATTGGCGGGAAGCACAGATACGCAGTATTTT.

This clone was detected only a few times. The CDR3 nucleotides read TGTGCCAGCAGTGGGACAGAAATTAACACTGAAGCTTTCTTT. This translates into CASSGTEINTEAFF. V is TRBV7-8 and J is TRBJ1-1; TRBD1 aligns across 7 bases. Unmatched junction bases numbered 6, after V lost 6 bases and J lost 2 bases. CDR3 length: 14 residues. Germline CDR1 reads SGHVS; CDR2 reads FQNEAQ.

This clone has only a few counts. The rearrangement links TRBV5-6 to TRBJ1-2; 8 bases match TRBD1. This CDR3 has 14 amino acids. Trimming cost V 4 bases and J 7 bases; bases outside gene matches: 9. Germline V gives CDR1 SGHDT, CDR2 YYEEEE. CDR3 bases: TGTGCCAGCAGCCAACGGACAGGGTTGTCTGGCTACACCTTC. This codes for CASSQRTGLSGYTF.

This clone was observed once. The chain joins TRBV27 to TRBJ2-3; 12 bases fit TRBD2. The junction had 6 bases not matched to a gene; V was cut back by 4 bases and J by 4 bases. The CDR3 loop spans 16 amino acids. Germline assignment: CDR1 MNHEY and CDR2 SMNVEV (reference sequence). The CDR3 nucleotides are TGTGCCAGCAGTTCGGGCCTAGCGGGAGGGCCAGATACGCAGTATTTT. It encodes CASSSGLAGGPDTQYF.